The 22 T cell receptor beta chains in this list originate from one sample, sequenced in a study of human T cells and chemical hapten exposure. The time point denotes: patch test 2, 6 weeks after DPC sensitization. As for treatment: therapeutic diphenylcyclopropenone sensitization with weekly scalp DPC. TCRdb called the RACE reads again in MiXCR, with one record for every CDR3 protein. The table has around 100,000 distinct CDR3 sequences, 9.5% to 12% seen once; the top ten hold 3.2%. The sample consisted of whole blood, taken in connection with sensitization to the hapten diphenylcyclopropenone (DPC). The receptors shown here come from a woman aged 40 to 55 with alopecia areata. Some clones in this sample may be carry-over from other donors' samples.

This clonotype was counted ten times or more. The junction departs from the called germline gene at one end, perhaps through a read error. This chain uses TRBV7-7 with TRBJ2-3; no firm D call. CDR3 length equals 13 residues. Per the germline V gene, CDR1 is SSHAT and CDR2 is FNYEAQ (reference sequence). The DNA of the CDR3 is TGTGCTAGCAGCTTAGCCCGGACAGATACGCAGTATTTT. Encoded protein: CASSLARTDTQYF.

V usage is TRBV2 and J usage is TRBJ2-7; 7 nucleotides match TRBD1. This CDR3 contains 16 residues. J lost 2 bases, V lost 2 bases, and 9 bases had no gene match. Germline CDR1 SNHLY, CDR2 FYNNEI. CDR3 nucleotide sequence: TGTGCCAGCAGTGAAACCCGGAGGACAGGCACCTACGAGCAGTACTTC. It specifies CASSETRRTGTYEQYF.

The chain has TRBV7-9 and TRBJ2-7; TRBD1 is a possible D gene (5 bases). The germline CDR1 and CDR2 sequences are SEHNR and FQNEAQ (reference sequence). The length of the CDR3 is 16 residues. V shed 2 bases and J shed 2 bases, with 16 bases lying between them. The CDR3 DNA is TGTGCCAGCAGCTTAATTGTTACAGGTGGCCCCTACGAGCAGTACTTC. This encodes CASSLIVTGGPYEQYF.

There are a few counts of this clonotype. The V call is TRBV11-1, the J call TRBJ1-1; TRBD1 is a possible D gene (5 bases). Germline values: CDR1 SGHAT, CDR2 FQDESV (reference sequence). Between the trimmed V and J ends, which lost 5 bases and 4 bases, there was a span of 14 bases. There are 14 residues in the CDR3. The CDR3 loop reads CASSPLRGGTEAFF. CDR3 DNA: TGTGCCAGCAGCCCCTTACGGGGGGGCACTGAAGCTTTCTTT.

This clonotype was seen repeatedly, ten times or more. For the CDR3, the DNA is TGTGCCAGCAGCCCCGACAGGGGGGAAGCTTTCTTT. Translating it yields CASSPDRGEAFF. This chain connects TRBV7-3 to TRBJ1-1; TRBD1 agrees at 9 bases. V shed 5 bases, J shed 8 bases, and the junction held 3 bases outside the gene matches. The CDR3 runs 12 residues. CDR1 and CDR2 (germline): SGHTA, FQGTGA. Using reference TRBV7-3 and TRBJ1-1 for the parts outside the CDR3, the full variable domain is GAGVSQTPSNKVTEKGKYVELRCDPISGHTALYWYRQSLGQGPEFLIYFQGTGAADDSGLPNDRFFAVRPEGSVSTLKIQRTERGDSAVYLCASSPDRGEAFFGQGTRLTVV.

This clonotype was observed at least ten times. The rearrangement links TRBV20-1 to TRBJ2-5; 9 bases line up with TRBD1. After removal of 6 bases from V and 9 bases from J, the junction contained 11 bases not matched to a gene. Germline CDR1 DFQATT, CDR2 SNEGSKA (reference sequence). This CDR3 has 13 amino acids. The DNA for the CDR3 is TGCAGTGCCTTAACAGGGGGCCTAGGGGCCCAGTACTTC. This encodes CSALTGGLGAQYF.

This clonotype was counted between two and nine times. The chain is built from TRBV13 and TRBJ1-1, with 9 positions matching TRBD1. The CDR3 totals 16 residues. The junction had 12 bases not matched to a gene; V was cut back by 5 bases and J by 5 bases. Per the germline V gene, CDR1 is PRHDT and CDR2 is FYEKMQ (reference sequence). The CDR3 protein is CASSRRTGQGGTEAFF. The CDR3 DNA reads as TGTGCCAGCAGCCGGAGGACGGGACAGGGAGGAACTGAAGCTTTCTTT.

The chain combines TRBV4-1 with TRBJ2-6; D tentatively reads TRBD1 or TRBD2 (5 bases each). In germline, CDR1 is MGHRA, CDR2 YSYEKL. V was trimmed by 3 bases and J by 8 bases, leaving 8 bases between them. The CDR3 contains 13 residues. In nucleotides, the CDR3 is TGCGCCAGCAGCCAGGGGGAGTCCAACGTCCTGACTTTC. Translation: CASSQGESNVLTF.

This clonotype has more than one count but fewer than ten. At one boundary the junction diverges from the germline segment, which might be a read error. This sequence joins TRBV12-3 or TRBV12-4 and TRBJ1-1; 9 positions match TRBD1. The CDR3 runs 13 residues. The CDR3 loop is CAASLTGGTEAFF. In nucleotides, the CDR3 is TGTGCCGCGAGCCTAACAGGGGGCACTGAAGCCTTCTTT.

V and J are TRBV30 and TRBJ2-1; perhaps TRBD1 as D (6 bases). Germline CDR1 is GTSNPN and CDR2 is SVGIG (reference sequence). This CDR3 comprises 16 residues. The ends were cut back, 1 base at V and 5 bases at J, with 18 bases in the middle. The CDR3, as DNA: TGTGCCTGGAGTGCCGTCGGCGTTGGGGGCAACAATGAGCAGTTCTTC. Protein product: CAWSAVGVGGNNEQFF.

This clonotype was seen a few times. In nucleotides, the CDR3 is TGCAGTGCTAGAACCCCGGGGGAGGGCTATGGCTACACCTTC. Protein: CSARTPGEGYGYTF. The V and J genes are TRBV20-1 and TRBJ1-2; a possible D gene is TRBD1 (5 bases). V gave up 2 bases and J gave up 4 bases, with 14 bases separating them. The length of the CDR3 is 14 residues. Germline CDR1 reads DFQATT; CDR2 reads SNEGSKA (reference sequence).

This clonotype was detected many times. This chain links TRBV7-2 with TRBJ1-2, with unresolved D. Germline values: CDR1 SGHTA, CDR2 FQGNSA. The CDR3 is made up of 14 amino acids. Trimming pared 1 base from V and 2 bases from J, leaving 8 bases between. The CDR3 spells CASSLGPRNYGYTF. CDR3 sequence (DNA): TGTGCCAGCAGCTTAGGGCCGCGGAACTATGGCTACACCTTC. Looking up the rest from reference TRBV7-2 and TRBJ1-2 gives the full variable domain: GAGVSQSPSNKVTEKGKDVELRCDPISGHTALYWYRQSLGQGLEFLIYFQGNSAPDKSGLPSDRFSAERTGGSVSTLTIQRTQQEDSAVYLCASSLGPRNYGYTFGSGTRLTVV.

At least ten counts were recorded for this clonotype. The chain employs TRBV5-1 and TRBJ1-5; 10 bases are a match to TRBD1. The trim removed 4 bases at V and 8 bases at J, leaving 9 bases unmatched. CDR1 and CDR2 from the germline V gene are SGHRS and YFSETQ. This CDR3 is built from 15 residues. The CDR3 coding sequence is TGCGCCAGCAGCCCGGGACAGGGGCAAAGGGAGCCCCAGCATTTT. It translates to CASSPGQGQREPQHF. The full variable domain, with the rest looked up from reference TRBV5-1 and TRBJ1-5, is KAGVTQTPRYLIKTRGQQVTLSCSPISGHRSVSWYQQTPGQGLQFLFEYFSETQRNKGNFPGRFSGRQFSNSRSEMNVSTLELGDSALYLCASSPGQGQREPQHFGDGTRLSIL.

This clonotype was counted many times. J is TRBJ2-3 and V is TRBV11-2, with 7 bases matching TRBD2. CDR1 and CDR2 from the germline V gene are SGHAT and FQNNGV. The CDR3 is 17 amino acids. J gave up 2 bases and V 6 bases, and 14 bases lay outside the gene matches. The CDR3 is CASSFGSGTPHTDTQYF. CDR3 nucleotide sequence: TGTGCCAGCAGTTTTGGAAGCGGGACGCCCCACACAGATACGCAGTATTTT.

This clonotype came up many times. This sequence joins TRBV21-1 and TRBJ2-5; the DNA was not compared with TRBD1, the D call given in the table. TRBV21-1 is deemed a pseudogene. The CDR3 has 17 residues. Here the CDR3 DNA reads TGTGCCAGCAGTTTCGACCGACCGGGCCCCCTTCAAGAGACCCAGTACTTC. Its protein product is CASSFDRPGPLQETQYF.

The rearrangement links TRBV5-1 to TRBJ2-1, with TRBD2 identical over 8 bases. The germline CDR1 and CDR2 sequences are SGHRS and YFSETQ. The CDR3 loop spans 13 amino acids. Trimming took 0 bases from V and 10 from J; bases not matched to a gene: 3. For the CDR3, the DNA is TGCGCCAGCAGCTTGGGCCAGCGGGAGGAGCAGTTCTTC. Translated: CASSLGQREEQFF.

This clonotype has only a few counts. The chain combines TRBV15 with TRBJ2-7; D might be TRBD2 (6 bases). Per the germline V gene, CDR1 is LNHNV and CDR2 is YYDKDF (reference sequence). Trimming removed 1 base at V and 2 bases at J, with 9 bases between. The CDR3 runs to 14 residues. This chain's CDR3 is CATSRAGGTYEQYF. Here the CDR3 DNA reads TGTGCCACCAGCAGAGCTGGGGGGACCTACGAGCAGTACTTC.

This sequence joins TRBV6-2 or TRBV6-3 and TRBJ2-3, with D tentatively TRBD1 or TRBD2 (5 bases each). V shed 6 bases and J shed 2 bases, with 9 bases lying between them. Per the germline V gene, CDR1 is MNHEY and CDR2 is SVGEGT. This CDR3 has 13 amino acids. The CDR3 region has the DNA TGTGCCAGCAGACGGGACGCCACAGATACGCAGTATTTT. Translating it yields CASRRDATDTQYF.

This clonotype was observed at least ten times. The chain has TRBV7-9 and TRBJ2-2; TRBD1 matches 7 bases. This CDR3 comprises 14 residues. V shed 3 bases and J 7 bases; nucleotides not matched to a gene: 5. Looked up from germline, CDR1 is SEHNR and CDR2 is FQNEAQ (reference sequence). The CDR3 nucleotides read TGTGCCAGCAGCTTCACAGGGGCCGGCGGGGAGCTGTTTTTT. Residues: CASSFTGAGGELFF.

The V and J genes are TRBV7-8 and TRBJ2-5; D is possibly TRBD1 (7 bases). The CDR3 loop spans 15 amino acids. Looked up from germline, CDR1 is SGHVS and CDR2 is FQNEAQ. Trimming took 5 bases from V and 7 from J, leaving 20 bases between them. CDR3 DNA: TGTGCCAGCAGCCTATTAGCCCAGGGGGGAGGGACCCAGTACTTC. Encoded protein: CASSLLAQGGGTQYF.

This clonotype was recorded many times. The CDR3 is CSATDRLNTGELFF. The DNA of the CDR3 is TGCAGTGCTACCGACAGGCTGAACACCGGGGAGCTGTTTTTT. V and J are TRBV20-1 and TRBJ2-2; a possible D gene is TRBD1 (6 bases). The CDR3 runs 14 residues. V dropped 4 bases and J dropped 1 base, with 10 bases sitting between them. The germline V gene encodes CDR1 DFQATT and CDR2 SNEGSKA (reference sequence).

The CDR3, as DNA: TGTGCCATCAGGGGGGACGAAAGTCAGCCCCAGCATTTT. This codes for CAIRGDESQPQHF. This chain joins TRBV10-3 and TRBJ1-5; the D gene is possibly TRBD1 (5 bases). Deletions cut 6 bases from V and 6 bases from J, with 12 bases between. Germline assignment: CDR1 ENHRY and CDR2 SYGVKD. This CDR3 is 13 amino acids long.